The clone carrying this TCR beta chain was observed a few times. Its matching antigen is unknown. These data belong to a study of T cells in localized non-small cell lung cancer. Study-level points and caveats: Uninvolved adjacent lung had higher T cell clonality than tumor and all other tissues. A median of approximately 50 of the top 100 tumor clones appeared in adjacent lung, which was paired and uninvolved.

Profiled with immunoSEQ multiplex PCR; TCRdb holds only in-frame clones, not every one. The sample contains under 70,000 clones, about nine tenths of which appear only once. V was cut by 1 base and J by 2 bases, with 5 bases left in between. The CDR3 loop spans 13 amino acids. The germline CDR1 and CDR2 sequences are SGHTA and FQGNSA. The specimen was peripheral blood, collected before any cancer treatment. This receptor was identified in a woman between 35 and 75 years old with stage I lung adenocarcinoma. The V call is TRBV7-2, the J call TRBJ1-2; D is undetermined. CDR3 loop: CASSLGGNYGYTF. The CDR3 nucleotides read TGTGCCAGCAGCTTAGGGGGAAACTATGGCTACACCTTC.